Presented here are 31 T cell receptor beta chains from one specimen sequenced in a study of T cell responses to AZD1222 COVID-19 vaccine. Profiling relied on immunoSEQ multiplex PCR, and the TCRdb table lists in-frame clones only, not all of them. The sample consists of some 130,000 clones, around 86% of them appearing once. Sequencing was performed on peripheral blood, taken on day 0 of AZD1222 vaccination. The receptors were gathered from an adult in good health.

This sequence joins TRBV12-3 or TRBV12-4 and TRBJ1-2; no definite D call. This CDR3 is 11 amino acids long. V was cut by 6 bases and J by 8 bases, with 10 bases left in between. The CDR3, as DNA: TGTGCCAGCAGCCCCCGGAGAGGCTACACCTTC. It specifies CASSPRRGYTF.

V usage is TRBV7-9 and J usage is TRBJ2-1; D is ambiguous. The CDR3 contains 13 residues. CDR1 and CDR2 (germline): SEHNR, FQNEAQ (reference sequence). With 1 base removed from V and 7 bases from J, the gap between germline ends came to 8 bases. This CDR3 reads CASSLGAYNEQFF. The CDR3 bases are TGTGCCAGCAGCTTAGGGGCTTATAATGAGCAGTTCTTC. Full variable domain (remainder filled in from reference TRBV7-9 and TRBJ2-1): DTGVSQNPRHKITKRGQNVTFRCDPISEHNRLYWYRQTLGQGPEFLTYFQNEAQLEKSRLLSDRFSAERPKGSFSTLEIQRTEQGDSAMYLCASSLGAYNEQFFGPGTRLTVL.

This rearrangement joins TRBV7-2 to TRBJ1-2; a weak D match, TRBD1 (5 bases). The CDR3 runs 13 residues. Between the trimmed V and J ends, which lost 5 bases and 7 bases, there was a span of 14 bases. Germline V gene data show CDR1 as SGHTA and CDR2 as FQGNSA. For the CDR3, the DNA is TGTGCCAGCAGCCTGGCGGGGAGGGGTGGCTACACCTTC. It is translated as CASSLAGRGGYTF.

V and J are TRBV24-1 and TRBJ2-5, with D perhaps matching TRBD1 or TRBD2 (5 bases each). This CDR3 is 19 amino acids long. Trimming took 0 bases from V and 1 from J, leaving 20 bases between them. Germline-derived CDR1 and CDR2 are KGHDR and SFDVKD. The CDR3 sequence is CATSDLVRQGIGGQETQYF. The CDR3 region has the DNA TGTGCCACCAGTGATTTGGTCAGGCAGGGAATCGGAGGCCAAGAGACCCAGTACTTC.

The chain couples TRBV3-1 (or the pseudogene TRBV3-2) to TRBJ1-2; no definite D call. Germline CDR1 reads LGHDT; CDR2 reads YNNKEL (reference sequence). V was shortened by 8 bases and J by 3 bases, with 7 bases between the two germline ends. This CDR3 has 11 residues. In nucleotides, the CDR3 is TGTGCCAGCCTGGGGTACTATGGCTACACCTTC. It encodes CASLGYYGYTF.

The J gene is TRBJ1-3, the V gene TRBV27; a weak D match, TRBD1 (6 bases). Germline values: CDR1 MNHEY, CDR2 SMNVEV (reference sequence). The CDR3 consists of 13 residues. Between the trimmed V and J ends, which lost 5 bases and 2 bases, there was a span of 7 bases. CDR3 sequence: CASSRTAGNTIYF. The CDR3 nucleotides read TGTGCCAGCAGTCGGACAGCTGGAAACACCATATATTTT.

The chain is built from TRBV27 and TRBJ1-5; D possibly corresponds to TRBD1 (5 bases). The germline V gene encodes CDR1 MNHEY and CDR2 SMNVEV (reference sequence). With 5 bases removed from V and 6 bases from J, the gap between germline ends came to 14 bases. The CDR3 has 14 amino acids. In nucleotides, the CDR3 is TGTGCCAGCAGTGATTTCCTAGGGGCTCAGCCCCAGCATTTT. Amino acid sequence: CASSDFLGAQPQHF.

The gene calls are TRBV7-3 and TRBJ1-3; D remains unclear. This CDR3 contains 13 residues. Trimming removed 2 bases from V and 4 bases from J, with 6 bases in between. Germline V lookup: CDR1 SGHTA, CDR2 FQGTGA. CDR3: CASSLGGGNTIYF. The DNA of the CDR3 is TGTGCCAGCAGCTTAGGAGGCGGAAACACCATATATTTT. The whole variable domain, filled in from reference TRBV7-3 and TRBJ1-3, reads GAGVSQTPSNKVTEKGKYVELRCDPISGHTALYWYRQSLGQGPEFLIYFQGTGAADDSGLPNDRFFAVRPEGSVSTLKIQRTERGDSAVYLCASSLGGGNTIYFGEGSWLTVV.

This chain joins TRBV29-1 and TRBJ1-2, with D unclear. Germline CDR1 reads SQVTM; CDR2 reads ANQGSEA. The CDR3 length is 11 residues. V gave up 1 base and J gave up 4 bases, with 4 bases separating them. The CDR3 DNA sequence: TGCAGCGTTGAAGTCGTCTATGGCTACACCTTC. The encoded protein is CSVEVVYGYTF. Based on the CDR3 plus reference TRBV29-1 and TRBJ1-2, the full variable domain is SAVISQKPSRDICQRGTSLTIQCQVDSQVTMMFWYRQQPGQSLTLIATANQGSEATYESGFVIDKFPISRPNLTFSTLTVSNMSPEDSSIYLCSVEVVYGYTFGSGTRLTVV.

The chain has TRBV5-1 and TRBJ2-2, with 8 nucleotides matching TRBD2. V shed 0 bases and J 5 bases; nucleotides not matched to a gene: 6. Germline CDR1 SGHRS, CDR2 YFSETQ. This CDR3 region has 16 residues. In DNA form, the CDR3 reads TGCGCCAGCAGCTTGGCCGGGGGGGCTCATACCGGGGAGCTGTTTTTT. It yields the protein CASSLAGGAHTGELFF.

The rearrangement links TRBV7-2 to TRBJ2-5; 7 positions match TRBD2. Germline CDR1 reads SGHTA; CDR2 reads FQGNSA. This CDR3 spans 15 amino acids. V gave up 5 bases and J gave up 2 bases; unmatched junction bases: 8. The CDR3 region has the DNA TGTGCCAGCAGCCCGTCCGGGGGGAATCAAGAGACCCAGTACTTC. The encoded protein is CASSPSGGNQETQYF.

In its sample, this clone was seen once. The chain combines TRBV6-8 with TRBJ1-2; tentatively, D is TRBD1 (5 bases). Germline CDR1 is MNHGY and CDR2 is SAAAGT. The length of the CDR3 is 13 residues. Trimming removed 9 bases at V and 2 bases at J, with 13 bases between. The CDR3 region is CARVQGRNYGYTF. CDR3 nucleotides: TGTGCCAGAGTCCAGGGAAGGAACTATGGCTACACCTTC.

In this sample, this clone turned up once. V usage is TRBV11-2 and J usage is TRBJ1-2, with unresolved D. Trimming pared 2 bases from V and 8 bases from J, leaving 15 bases between. The CDR3 length is 14 residues. Germline V gives CDR1 SGHAT, CDR2 FQNNGV. CDR3 protein: CASSLLAAGGGYTF. The CDR3 DNA reads TGTGCCAGCAGCTTACTAGCGGCAGGAGGCGGCTACACCTTC.

This clone was observed once. V gene TRBV6-5 combines with J gene TRBJ2-3; D is unclear. Germline CDR1 MNHEY, CDR2 SVGAGI. V was trimmed by 5 bases and J by 2 bases, leaving 11 bases between them. This CDR3 contains 14 residues. The CDR3 loop is CASSNRGDTDTQYF. DNA of the CDR3: TGTGCCAGCAGTAACCGAGGCGACACAGATACGCAGTATTTT.

The J gene is TRBJ2-7, the V gene TRBV5-6; 8 bases align to TRBD1. The V gene end was trimmed by 4 bases and the J gene end by 7 bases; junction bases not matched to a gene: 13. This CDR3 comprises 15 residues. The V gene's germline CDR1 is SGHDT and CDR2 YYEEEE. The CDR3 protein is CASSEGTGASGEQYF. In nucleotides, the CDR3 is TGTGCCAGCAGCGAGGGGACAGGAGCCTCGGGGGAGCAGTACTTC.

This chain uses TRBV28 with TRBJ1-1; 12 bases are shared with TRBD1. Germline trimming cut 11 bases from V and 4 bases from J; bases unmatched to any gene: 11. CDR3 length equals 15 residues. The V gene's germline CDR1 is MDHEN and CDR2 SYDVKM. The CDR3 loop is CAAGQGAGGATEAFF. In nucleotides, the CDR3 is TGTGCCGCGGGACAGGGGGCCGGGGGGGCCACTGAAGCTTTCTTT.

CDR3 loop: CAWSPMVRMNTEAFF. The CDR3 region has the DNA TGTGCCTGGAGTCCCATGGTGAGGATGAACACTGAAGCTTTCTTT. The chain is built from TRBV30 and TRBJ1-1; D is ambiguous. Germline loops: CDR1 GTSNPN, CDR2 SVGIG (reference sequence). V was pared by 2 bases and J by 0 bases, with 13 bases between. The CDR3 has 15 residues.

The V gene is TRBV27, the J gene TRBJ1-5; possibly TRBD1 for D (5 bases). Germline loops: CDR1 MNHEY, CDR2 SMNVEV (reference sequence). The germline V and J ends were trimmed by 2 bases and 5 bases, with 10 bases remaining between them. The CDR3 extends over 14 amino acids. In nucleotides, the CDR3 is TGTGCCAGCAGTTTAAGAGGGGCCTATCAGCCCCAGCATTTT. Translated, it gives CASSLRGAYQPQHF.

CDR3 region: CASSSQGGYNEQFF. In DNA, the CDR3 is TGTGCCAGCAGCTCCCAGGGCGGATACAATGAGCAGTTCTTC. This rearrangement joins TRBV9 to TRBJ2-1; maybe TRBD1 (5 bases). The CDR3 is 14 residues long. Germline V gene data show CDR1 as SGDLS and CDR2 as YYNGEE. The V end was cut by 4 bases, the J end by 4 bases, with 12 bases between.

The chain combines TRBV2 with TRBJ1-2, with D unclear. The CDR3 spans 14 residues. The V gene's germline CDR1 is SNHLY and CDR2 FYNNEI. With 3 bases removed from V and 4 bases from J, the gap between germline ends came to 12 bases. Here the CDR3 reads CASSERGITYGYTF. CDR3 coding DNA: TGTGCCAGCAGTGAGCGGGGTATTACCTATGGCTACACCTTC.

The chain couples TRBV7-6 to TRBJ2-1, with TRBD2 as a possible D gene (6 bases). CDR1 is SGHVS, CDR2 FNYEAQ, per germline. There are 17 residues in the CDR3. V was pared by 1 base and J by 6 bases, with 19 bases between. This CDR3 reads CASSLDSTGLPRNEQFF. The CDR3, as DNA: TGTGCCAGCAGCTTAGACTCAACGGGACTCCCTCGCAATGAGCAGTTCTTC.

V gene TRBV24-1 combines with J gene TRBJ1-6; weak D call: TRBD1 (6 bases). Trimming stripped 0 bases from V and 5 bases from J, with 19 bases between. Germline V lookup: CDR1 KGHDR, CDR2 SFDVKD. The CDR3 consists of 19 residues. CDR3 sequence (DNA): TGTGCCACCAGTGATTTGCAAGAGCATGGACAGCACCATAATTCACCCCTCCACTTT. Its protein is CATSDLQEHGQHHNSPLHF.

The V call is TRBV18, the J call TRBJ1-5; D is undetermined. This CDR3 is 13 amino acids long. Trimming left V 2 bases short and J 6 bases short, with 8 bases between. Looked up from germline, CDR1 is KGHSH and CDR2 is LQKENI. This CDR3 reads CASSPVVRQPQHF. Here the CDR3 DNA reads TGTGCCAGCTCACCAGTGGTTCGTCAGCCCCAGCATTTT.

The rearrangement links TRBV11-2 to TRBJ2-7; D call uncertain. Germline assignment: CDR1 SGHAT and CDR2 FQNNGV. The CDR3 has 13 residues. The germline V and J ends were trimmed by 5 bases and 0 bases, with 8 bases remaining between them. CDR3 nucleotide sequence: TGTGCCAGCAGCCCCTGGGGCTCCTACGAGCAGTACTTC. Translation gives CASSPWGSYEQYF.

The rearrangement links TRBV5-3 to TRBJ1-5; tentative D call: TRBD1 (5 bases). TRBV5-3 is placed among ORFs of uncertain function. The CDR3 covers 17 residues. V was trimmed by 0 bases and J by 0 bases, leaving 13 bases between them. The CDR3 nucleotides read TGTGCCAGAAGCTTGGCCGGGCGACAGTATAGCAATCAGCCCCAGCATTTT. Amino acids: CARSLAGRQYSNQPQHF.

This chain connects TRBV10-2 to TRBJ2-5, with D perhaps TRBD2 (6 bases). V dropped 2 bases and J dropped 4 bases, with 11 bases sitting between them. There are 14 residues in the CDR3. CDR1 is WSHSY, CDR2 SAAADI, per germline. The CDR3 sequence is CASSEVGGGETQYF. CDR3 nucleotides: TGCGCCAGCAGTGAGGTGGGGGGTGGAGAGACCCAGTACTTC.

CDR3 protein: CASSLAGESGYTF. In nucleotides, the CDR3 is TGTGCCAGCAGCTTAGCAGGGGAGTCTGGCTACACCTTC. The genes are TRBV7-9 and TRBJ1-2, with D maybe TRBD1 (5 bases). The CDR3 covers 13 residues. Germline V CDR1 and CDR2: SEHNR, FQNEAQ (reference sequence). Trimming stripped 0 bases from V and 7 bases from J, with 9 bases between.

The rearrangement uses TRBV5-1 and TRBJ2-5; D is unclear. This CDR3 contains 14 residues. Per the germline V gene, CDR1 is SGHRS and CDR2 is YFSETQ. Trimming took 0 bases from V and 2 from J, leaving 8 bases between them. CDR3 coding DNA: TGCGCCAGCAGCTTGGGTGGTGATCAAGAGACCCAGTACTTC. Translating gives CASSLGGDQETQYF.

This clone was observed a handful of times. The CDR3 protein is CASSPLQGGNQPQHF. CDR3 nucleotide sequence: TGTGCCAGTAGTCCGTTGCAGGGGGGCAATCAGCCCCAGCATTTT. This chain connects TRBV19 to TRBJ1-5; 7 nucleotides align to TRBD1. The CDR3 totals 15 residues. Germline trimming cut 5 bases from V and 2 bases from J; bases unmatched to any gene: 6. Germline V CDR1 and CDR2: LNHDA, SQIVND (reference sequence).

The table lists this clone with a count of one. The genes are TRBV25-1 and TRBJ1-6; D remains unclear. Germline assignment: CDR1 MGHDK and CDR2 SYGVNS. This CDR3 has 12 amino acids. Deletions cut 4 bases from V and 7 bases from J, with 5 bases between. The CDR3 spells CASSGPNSPLHF. The CDR3 bases are TGTGCCAGCAGTGGACCGAATTCACCCCTCCACTTT.

The sample holds a few counts of this clone. V usage is TRBV27 and J usage is TRBJ1-2; the D is unclear. The CDR3 extends over 11 amino acids. Trimming stripped 2 bases from V and 6 bases from J, with 4 bases between. CDR1 is MNHEY and CDR2 is SMNVEV in the germline V gene (reference sequence). CDR3: CASSLRNGYTF. The CDR3, as DNA: TGTGCCAGCAGTTTAAGAAATGGCTACACCTTC.